The clone carrying this T cell receptor (beta chain) has ten or more counts. The antigen is not known. This specimen belongs to a study of early T cells in non-severe SARS-CoV-2 infection. The overall study: Sequencing input comprised bulk RNA from unsorted whole blood; chain pairing was not available.

Germline CDR1 and CDR2: LNHDA and SQIVND (reference sequence). The V end lost 5 bases, the J end lost 1 base, and 15 bases lay between the germline ends. This CDR3 spans 15 amino acids. Individual cDNA molecules received unique molecular identifiers. MiXCR, applied by TCRdb to the 5' RACE reads, yields one record per CDR3 protein. This sample has 35,000 to 45,000 distinct CDR3 sequences, with about 5.9% found just once. General study results and limits: The matching step, a VDJdb search, favored anti-spike CD8 responses and missed private and CD4 specificities.

Sequencing used whole blood, obtained at baseline. The TCR originated in an adult who was a healthcare worker with PCR-confirmed SARS-CoV-2 infection or an uninfected control (not recorded which). The chain has TRBV19 and TRBJ2-7; D is perhaps TRBD1 (5 bases). The CDR3 spells CASSQEGQGSYEQYF. DNA for the CDR3: TGTGCCAGTAGTCAAGAAGGGCAGGGATCCTACGAGCAGTACTTC.